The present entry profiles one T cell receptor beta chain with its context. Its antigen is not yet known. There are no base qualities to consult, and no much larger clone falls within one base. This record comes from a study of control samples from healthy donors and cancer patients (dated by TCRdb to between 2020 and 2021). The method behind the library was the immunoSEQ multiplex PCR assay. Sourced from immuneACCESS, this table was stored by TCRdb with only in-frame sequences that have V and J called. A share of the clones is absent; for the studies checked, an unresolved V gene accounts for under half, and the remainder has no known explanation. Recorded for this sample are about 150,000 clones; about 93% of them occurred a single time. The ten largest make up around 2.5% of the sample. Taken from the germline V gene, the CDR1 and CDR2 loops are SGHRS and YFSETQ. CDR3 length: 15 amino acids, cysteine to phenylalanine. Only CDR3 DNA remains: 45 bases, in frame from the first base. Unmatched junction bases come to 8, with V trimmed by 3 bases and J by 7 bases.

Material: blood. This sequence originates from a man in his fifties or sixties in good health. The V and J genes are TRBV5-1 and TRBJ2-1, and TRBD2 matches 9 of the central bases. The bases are TGCGCCAGCAGCTCCATAGCGGGAGTAACGAATGAGCAGTTCTTC. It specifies CASSSIAGVTNEQFF. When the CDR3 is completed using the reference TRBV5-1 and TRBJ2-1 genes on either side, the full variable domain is KAGVTQTPRYLIKTRGQQVTLSCSPISGHRSVSWYQQTPGQGLQFLFEYFSETQRNKGNFPGRFSGRQFSNSRSEMNVSTLELGDSALYLCASSSIAGVTNEQFFGPGTRLTVL.